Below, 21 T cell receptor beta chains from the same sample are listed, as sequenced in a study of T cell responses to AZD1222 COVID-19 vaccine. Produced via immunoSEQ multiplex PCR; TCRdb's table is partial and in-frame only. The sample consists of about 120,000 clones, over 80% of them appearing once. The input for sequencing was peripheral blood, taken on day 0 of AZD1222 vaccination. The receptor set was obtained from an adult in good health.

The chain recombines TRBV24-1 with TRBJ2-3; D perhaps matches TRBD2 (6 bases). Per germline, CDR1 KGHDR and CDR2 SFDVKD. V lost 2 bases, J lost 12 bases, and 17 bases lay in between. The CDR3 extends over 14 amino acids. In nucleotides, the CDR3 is TGTGCCACCAGTGATTCTACGCGAGCGGGCCCCCAGTATTTT. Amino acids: CATSDSTRAGPQYF.

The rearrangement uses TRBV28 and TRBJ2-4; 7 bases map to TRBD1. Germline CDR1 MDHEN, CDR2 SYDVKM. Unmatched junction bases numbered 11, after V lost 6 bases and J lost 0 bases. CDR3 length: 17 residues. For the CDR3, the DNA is TGTGCCAGCAGCGCAACGGGACAGAGCCTAGCCAAAAACATTCAGTACTTC. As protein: CASSATGQSLAKNIQYF.

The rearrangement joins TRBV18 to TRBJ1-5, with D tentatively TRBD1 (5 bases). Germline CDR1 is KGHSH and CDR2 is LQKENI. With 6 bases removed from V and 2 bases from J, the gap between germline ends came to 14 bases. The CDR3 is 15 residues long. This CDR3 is CASSPPDSGNQPQHF. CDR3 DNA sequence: TGTGCCAGCTCCCCCCCTGACAGCGGCAATCAGCCCCAGCATTTT.

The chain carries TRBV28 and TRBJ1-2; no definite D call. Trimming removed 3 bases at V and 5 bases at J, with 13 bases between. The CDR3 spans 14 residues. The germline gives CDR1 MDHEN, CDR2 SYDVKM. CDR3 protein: CASSFPMGIYGYTF. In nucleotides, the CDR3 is TGTGCCAGCAGTTTCCCCATGGGTATTTATGGCTACACCTTC.

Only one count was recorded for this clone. The chain's CDR3 is CASSQERTLRDEKLFF. In DNA form, the CDR3 reads TGCGCCAGCAGCCAAGAACGGACCCTAAGGGATGAAAAACTGTTTTTT. The chain recombines TRBV4-3 with TRBJ1-4; the D is unclear. Germline V gene lookup returns CDR1 LGHNA and CDR2 YSLEER. CDR3 length: 16 residues. V shed 0 bases and J shed 6 bases, with 14 bases lying between them.

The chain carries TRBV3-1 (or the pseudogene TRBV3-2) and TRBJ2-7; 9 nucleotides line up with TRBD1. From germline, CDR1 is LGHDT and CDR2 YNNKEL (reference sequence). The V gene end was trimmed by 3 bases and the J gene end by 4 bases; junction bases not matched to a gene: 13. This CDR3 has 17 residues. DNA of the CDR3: TGTGCCAGCAGCCAGGTGGAGCTGACAGGGGGGAAATACGAGCAGTACTTC. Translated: CASSQVELTGGKYEQYF.

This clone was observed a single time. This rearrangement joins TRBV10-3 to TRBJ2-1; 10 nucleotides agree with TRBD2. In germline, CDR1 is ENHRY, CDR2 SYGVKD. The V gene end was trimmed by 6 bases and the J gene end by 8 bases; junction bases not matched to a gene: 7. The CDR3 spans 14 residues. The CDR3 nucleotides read TGTGCCATCAGGGCTAGCGGGGGTTTCGATGAGCAGTTCTTC. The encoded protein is CAIRASGGFDEQFF.

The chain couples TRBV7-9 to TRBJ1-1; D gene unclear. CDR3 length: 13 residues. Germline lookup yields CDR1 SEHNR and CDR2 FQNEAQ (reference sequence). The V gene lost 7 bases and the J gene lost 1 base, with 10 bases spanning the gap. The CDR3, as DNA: TGTGCCAGCAACCAGCTGAGGAACACTGAAGCTTTCTTT. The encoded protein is CASNQLRNTEAFF.

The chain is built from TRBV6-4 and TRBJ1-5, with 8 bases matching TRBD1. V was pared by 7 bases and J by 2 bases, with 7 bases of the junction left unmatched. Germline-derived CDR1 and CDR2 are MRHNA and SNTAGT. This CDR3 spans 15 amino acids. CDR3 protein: CASTSGGACNQPQHF. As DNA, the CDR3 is TGTGCCAGCACTTCAGGGGGCGCGTGCAATCAGCCCCAGCATTTT.

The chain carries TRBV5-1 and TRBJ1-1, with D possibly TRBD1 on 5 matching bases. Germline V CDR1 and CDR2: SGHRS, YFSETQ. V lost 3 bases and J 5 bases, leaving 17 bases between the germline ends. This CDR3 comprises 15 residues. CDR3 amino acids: CASSWGIGEDTEAFF. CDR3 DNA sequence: TGCGCCAGCAGCTGGGGCATTGGGGAGGATACTGAAGCTTTCTTT. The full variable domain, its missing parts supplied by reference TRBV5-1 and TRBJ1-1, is KAGVTQTPRYLIKTRGQQVTLSCSPISGHRSVSWYQQTPGQGLQFLFEYFSETQRNKGNFPGRFSGRQFSNSRSEMNVSTLELGDSALYLCASSWGIGEDTEAFFGQGTRLTVV.

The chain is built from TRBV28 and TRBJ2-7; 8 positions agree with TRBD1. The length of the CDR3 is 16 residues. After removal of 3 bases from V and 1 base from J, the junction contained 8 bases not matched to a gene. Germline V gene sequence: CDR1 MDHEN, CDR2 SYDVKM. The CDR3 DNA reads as TGTGCCAGCAGTTTCCTTTGGACAGGGCGGTCCTACGAGCAGTACTTC. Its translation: CASSFLWTGRSYEQYF.

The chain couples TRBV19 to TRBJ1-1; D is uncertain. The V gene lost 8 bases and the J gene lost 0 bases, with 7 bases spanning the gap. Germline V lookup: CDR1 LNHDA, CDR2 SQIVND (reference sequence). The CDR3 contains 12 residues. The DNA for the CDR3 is TGTGCCAGTTCTTACATGAACACTGAAGCTTTCTTT. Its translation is CASSYMNTEAFF.

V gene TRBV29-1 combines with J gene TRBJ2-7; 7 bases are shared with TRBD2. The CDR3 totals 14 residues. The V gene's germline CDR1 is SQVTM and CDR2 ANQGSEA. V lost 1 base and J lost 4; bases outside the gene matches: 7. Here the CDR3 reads CSVEGEGLGYEQYF. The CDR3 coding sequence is TGCAGCGTTGAAGGGGAGGGGCTAGGTTACGAGCAGTACTTC.

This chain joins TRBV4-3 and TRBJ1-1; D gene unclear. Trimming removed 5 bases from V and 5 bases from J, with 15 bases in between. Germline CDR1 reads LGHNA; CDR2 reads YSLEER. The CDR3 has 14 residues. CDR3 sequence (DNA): TGCGCCAGCAGCAAAGCCCACGCACGGACTGAAGCTTTCTTT. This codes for CASSKAHARTEAFF.

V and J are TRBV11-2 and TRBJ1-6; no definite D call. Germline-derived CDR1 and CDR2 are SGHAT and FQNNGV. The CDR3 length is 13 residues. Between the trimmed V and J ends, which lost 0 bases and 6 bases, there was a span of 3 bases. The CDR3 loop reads CASSLDPNSPLHF. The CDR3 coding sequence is TGTGCCAGCAGCTTAGACCCTAATTCACCCCTCCACTTT.

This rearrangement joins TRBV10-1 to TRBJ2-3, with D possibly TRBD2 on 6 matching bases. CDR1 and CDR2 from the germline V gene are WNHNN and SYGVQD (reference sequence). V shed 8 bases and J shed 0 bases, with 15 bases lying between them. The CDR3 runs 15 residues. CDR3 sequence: CASSAGPESTDTQYF. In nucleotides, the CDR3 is TGCGCCAGCTCGGCGGGGCCTGAAAGCACAGATACGCAGTATTTT.

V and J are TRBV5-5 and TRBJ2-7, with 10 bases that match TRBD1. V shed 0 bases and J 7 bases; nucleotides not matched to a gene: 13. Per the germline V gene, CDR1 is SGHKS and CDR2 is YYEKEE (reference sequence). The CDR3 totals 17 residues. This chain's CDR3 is CASSLDPAGQGRREQYF. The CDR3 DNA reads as TGTGCCAGCAGCTTGGATCCCGCGGGACAGGGGCGGCGGGAGCAGTACTTC.

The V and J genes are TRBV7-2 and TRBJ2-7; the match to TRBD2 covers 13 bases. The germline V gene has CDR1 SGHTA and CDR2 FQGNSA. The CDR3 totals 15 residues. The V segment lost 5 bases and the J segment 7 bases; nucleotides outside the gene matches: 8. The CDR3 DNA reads TGTGCCAGCAGCCAAGGACTAGCGGGGGTTCGGGAGCAGTACTTC. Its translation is CASSQGLAGVREQYF.

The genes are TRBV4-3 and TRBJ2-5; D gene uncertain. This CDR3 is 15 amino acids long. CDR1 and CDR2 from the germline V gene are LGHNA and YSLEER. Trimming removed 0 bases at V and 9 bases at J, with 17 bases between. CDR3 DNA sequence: TGCGCCAGCAGCCAAGATTTACTCCGACGTGAGGCCCAGTACTTC. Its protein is CASSQDLLRREAQYF.

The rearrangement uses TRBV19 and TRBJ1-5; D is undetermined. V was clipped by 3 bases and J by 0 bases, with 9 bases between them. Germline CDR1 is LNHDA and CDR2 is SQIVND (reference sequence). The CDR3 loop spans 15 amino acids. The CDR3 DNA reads TGTGCCAGTAGTATGCGCACCCTTAGCAATCAGCCCCAGCATTTT. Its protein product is CASSMRTLSNQPQHF.

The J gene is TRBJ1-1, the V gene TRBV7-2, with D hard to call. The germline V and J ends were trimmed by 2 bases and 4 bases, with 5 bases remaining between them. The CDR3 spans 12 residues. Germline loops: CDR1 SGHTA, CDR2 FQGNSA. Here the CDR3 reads CASSLSVTEAFF. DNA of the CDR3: TGTGCCAGCAGCTTATCGGTCACTGAAGCTTTCTTT.